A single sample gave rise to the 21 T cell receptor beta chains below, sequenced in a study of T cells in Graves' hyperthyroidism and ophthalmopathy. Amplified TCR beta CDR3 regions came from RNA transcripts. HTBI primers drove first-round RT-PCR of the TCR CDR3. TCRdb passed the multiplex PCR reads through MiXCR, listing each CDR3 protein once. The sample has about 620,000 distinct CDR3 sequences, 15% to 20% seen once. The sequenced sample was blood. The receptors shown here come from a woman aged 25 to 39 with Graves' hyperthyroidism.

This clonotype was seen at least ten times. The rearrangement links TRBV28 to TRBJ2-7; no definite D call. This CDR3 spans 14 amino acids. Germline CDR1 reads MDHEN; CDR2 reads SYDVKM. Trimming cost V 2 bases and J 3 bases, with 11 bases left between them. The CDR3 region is CASSLALLGYEQYF. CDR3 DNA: TGTGCCAGCAGTTTAGCCCTTTTGGGCTACGAGCAGTACTTC. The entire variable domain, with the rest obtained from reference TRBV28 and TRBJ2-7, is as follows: DVKVTQSSRYLVKRTGEKVFLECVQDMDHENMFWYRQDPGLGLRLIYFSYDVKMKEKGDIPEGYSVSREKKERFSLILESASTNQTSMYLCASSLALLGYEQYFGPGTRLTVT.

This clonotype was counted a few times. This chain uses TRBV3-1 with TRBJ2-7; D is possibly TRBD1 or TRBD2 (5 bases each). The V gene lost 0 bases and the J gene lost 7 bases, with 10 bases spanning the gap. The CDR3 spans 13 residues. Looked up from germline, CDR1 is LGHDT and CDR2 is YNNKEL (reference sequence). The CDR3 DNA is TGTGCCAGCAGCCAAGATTGGGGGTGGGAGCAGTACTTC. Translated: CASSQDWGWEQYF.

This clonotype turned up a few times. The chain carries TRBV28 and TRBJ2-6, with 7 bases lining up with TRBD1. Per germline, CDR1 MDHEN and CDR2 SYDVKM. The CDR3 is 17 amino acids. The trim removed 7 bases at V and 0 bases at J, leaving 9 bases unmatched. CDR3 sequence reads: CASTATGSNSGANVLTF. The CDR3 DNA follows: TGTGCCAGCACCGCGACAGGGTCGAACTCTGGGGCCAACGTCCTGACTTTC.

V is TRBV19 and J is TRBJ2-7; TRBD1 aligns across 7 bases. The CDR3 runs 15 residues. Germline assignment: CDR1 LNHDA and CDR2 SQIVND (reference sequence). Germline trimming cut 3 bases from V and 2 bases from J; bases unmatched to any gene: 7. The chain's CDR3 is CASSIGRGWTYEQYF. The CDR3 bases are TGTGCCAGTAGTATCGGCAGGGGGTGGACCTACGAGCAGTACTTC.

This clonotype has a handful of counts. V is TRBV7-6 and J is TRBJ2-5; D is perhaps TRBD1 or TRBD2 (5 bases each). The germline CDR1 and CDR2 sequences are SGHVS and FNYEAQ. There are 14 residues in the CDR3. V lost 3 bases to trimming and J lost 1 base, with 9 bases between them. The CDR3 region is CASSLGRTQETQYF. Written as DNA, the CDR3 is TGTGCCAGCAGCTTGGGACGGACCCAAGAGACCCAGTACTTC.

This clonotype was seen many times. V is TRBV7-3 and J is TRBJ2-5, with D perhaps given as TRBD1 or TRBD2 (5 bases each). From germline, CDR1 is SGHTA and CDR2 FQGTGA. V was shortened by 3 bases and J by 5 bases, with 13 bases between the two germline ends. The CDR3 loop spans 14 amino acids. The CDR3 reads CASSFRGRGETQYF. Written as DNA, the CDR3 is TGTGCCAGCAGCTTTCGGGGACGTGGGGAGACCCAGTACTTC.

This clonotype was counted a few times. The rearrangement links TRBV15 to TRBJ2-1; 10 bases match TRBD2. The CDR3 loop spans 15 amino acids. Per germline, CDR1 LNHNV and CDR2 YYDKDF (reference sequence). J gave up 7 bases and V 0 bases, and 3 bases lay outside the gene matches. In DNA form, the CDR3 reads TGTGCCACCAGCAGAGAGCCTAGCGGGAGAAATGAGCAGTTCTTC. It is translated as CATSREPSGRNEQFF.

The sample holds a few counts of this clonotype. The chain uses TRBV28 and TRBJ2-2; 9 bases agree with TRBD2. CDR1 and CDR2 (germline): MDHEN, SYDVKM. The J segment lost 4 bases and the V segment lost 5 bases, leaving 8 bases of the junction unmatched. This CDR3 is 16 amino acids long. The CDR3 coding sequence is TGTGCCAGCAGTCCCCTTGCGGGAGGGGGCACCGGGGAGCTGTTTTTT. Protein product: CASSPLAGGGTGELFF. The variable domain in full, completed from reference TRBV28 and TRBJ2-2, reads DVKVTQSSRYLVKRTGEKVFLECVQDMDHENMFWYRQDPGLGLRLIYFSYDVKMKEKGDIPEGYSVSREKKERFSLILESASTNQTSMYLCASSPLAGGGTGELFFGEGSRLTVL.

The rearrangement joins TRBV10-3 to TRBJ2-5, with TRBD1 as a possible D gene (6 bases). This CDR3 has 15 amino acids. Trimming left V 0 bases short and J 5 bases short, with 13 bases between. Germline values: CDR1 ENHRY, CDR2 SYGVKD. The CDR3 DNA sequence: TGTGCCATCAGTGAGTCGAGCCAGGGGAGCGAGACCCAGTACTTC. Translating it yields CAISESSQGSETQYF.

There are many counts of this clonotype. CDR3 nucleotides: TGCAGTGCTCGCTCTAGCGCCAGCCTCAATGAGCAGTTCTTC. Translated, it gives CSARSSASLNEQFF. The V and J genes are TRBV20-1 and TRBJ2-1, with D possibly matching TRBD2 (6 bases). Germline values: CDR1 DFQATT, CDR2 SNEGSKA (reference sequence). The CDR3 spans 14 residues. V was trimmed by 5 bases and J by 6 bases, leaving 17 bases between them.

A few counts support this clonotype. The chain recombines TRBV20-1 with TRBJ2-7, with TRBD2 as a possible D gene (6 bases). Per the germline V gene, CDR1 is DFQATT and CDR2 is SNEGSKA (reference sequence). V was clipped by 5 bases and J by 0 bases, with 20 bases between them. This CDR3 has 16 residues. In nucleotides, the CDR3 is TGCAGTGCTCTAAACTTGGGACTCCTCAGCTCCTACGAGCAGTACTTC. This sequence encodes CSALNLGLLSSYEQYF.

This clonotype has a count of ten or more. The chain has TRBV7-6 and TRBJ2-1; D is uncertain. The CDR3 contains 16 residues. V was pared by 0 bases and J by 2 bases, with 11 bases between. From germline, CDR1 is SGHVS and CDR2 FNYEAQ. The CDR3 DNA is TGTGCCAGCAGCTTAGCGGTTCTTGGTGCCTACAATGAGCAGTTCTTC. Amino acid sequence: CASSLAVLGAYNEQFF.

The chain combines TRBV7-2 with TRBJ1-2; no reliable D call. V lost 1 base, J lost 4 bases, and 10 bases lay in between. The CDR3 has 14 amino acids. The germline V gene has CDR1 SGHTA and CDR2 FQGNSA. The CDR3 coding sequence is TGTGCCAGCAGCTTAGTTTGGGTGGGCTATGGCTACACCTTC. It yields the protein CASSLVWVGYGYTF.

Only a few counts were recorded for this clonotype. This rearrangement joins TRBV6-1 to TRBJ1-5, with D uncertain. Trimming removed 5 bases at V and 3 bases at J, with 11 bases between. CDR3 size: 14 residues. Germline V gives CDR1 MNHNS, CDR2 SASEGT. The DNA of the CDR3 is TGTGCCAGCAGTTCCTTAAACCCCAATCAGCCCCAGCATTTT. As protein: CASSSLNPNQPQHF.

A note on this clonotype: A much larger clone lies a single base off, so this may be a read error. The CDR3: CAVSGGNYEQFF. CDR3 nucleotide sequence: TGTGCCGTGTCCGGGGGGAACTACGAGCAGTTCTTC. This chain links TRBV3-1 with TRBJ2-1, with 7 bases identical to TRBD2. V lost 11 bases to trimming and J lost 10 bases; unmatched junction nucleotides: 11. The CDR3 sequence is 12 residues long. Germline lookup yields CDR1 LGHDT and CDR2 YNNKEL (reference sequence).

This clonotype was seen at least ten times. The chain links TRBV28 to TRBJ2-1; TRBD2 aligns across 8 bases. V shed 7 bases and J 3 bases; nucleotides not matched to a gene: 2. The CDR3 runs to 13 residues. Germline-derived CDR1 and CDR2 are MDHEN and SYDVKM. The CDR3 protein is CASISGSYNEQFF. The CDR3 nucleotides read TGTGCCAGCATAAGCGGGAGCTACAATGAGCAGTTCTTC.

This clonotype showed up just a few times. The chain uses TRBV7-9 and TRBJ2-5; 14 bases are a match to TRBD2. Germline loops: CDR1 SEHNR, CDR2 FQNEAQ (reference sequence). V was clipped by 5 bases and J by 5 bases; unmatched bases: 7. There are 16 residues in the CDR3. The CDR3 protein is CASSKRGTSGSETQYF. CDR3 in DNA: TGTGCCAGCAGCAAACGTGGGACTAGCGGGAGCGAGACCCAGTACTTC.

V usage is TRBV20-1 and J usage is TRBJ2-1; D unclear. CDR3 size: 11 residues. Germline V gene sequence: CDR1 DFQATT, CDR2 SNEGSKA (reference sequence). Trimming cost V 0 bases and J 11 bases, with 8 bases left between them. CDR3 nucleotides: TGCAGTGCTAGAGATAGGGCGAAGCAGTTCTTC. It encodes CSARDRAKQFF.

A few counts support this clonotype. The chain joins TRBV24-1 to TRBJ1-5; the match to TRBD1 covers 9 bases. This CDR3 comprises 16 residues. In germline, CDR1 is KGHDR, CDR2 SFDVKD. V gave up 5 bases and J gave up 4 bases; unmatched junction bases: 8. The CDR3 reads CATSGSGTGRNQPQHF. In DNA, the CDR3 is TGTGCCACCAGTGGGTCCGGGACAGGGAGGAATCAGCCCCAGCATTTT.

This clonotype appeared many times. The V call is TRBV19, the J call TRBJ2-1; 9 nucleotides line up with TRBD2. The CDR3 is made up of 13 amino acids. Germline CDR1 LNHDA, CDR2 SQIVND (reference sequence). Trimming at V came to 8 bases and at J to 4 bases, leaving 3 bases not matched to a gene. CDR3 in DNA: TGTGCCAGTGAGACTAGCGGATACAATGAGCAGTTCTTC. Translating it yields CASETSGYNEQFF.

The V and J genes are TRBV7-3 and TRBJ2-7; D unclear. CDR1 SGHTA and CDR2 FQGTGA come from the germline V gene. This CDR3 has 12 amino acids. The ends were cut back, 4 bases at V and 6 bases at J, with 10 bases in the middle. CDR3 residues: CASSSILLEQYF. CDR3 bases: TGTGCCAGCAGCTCTATCTTACTCGAGCAGTACTTC. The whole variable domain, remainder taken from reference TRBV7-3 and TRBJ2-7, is GAGVSQTPSNKVTEKGKYVELRCDPISGHTALYWYRQSLGQGPEFLIYFQGTGAADDSGLPNDRFFAVRPEGSVSTLKIQRTERGDSAVYLCASSSILLEQYFGPGTRLTVT.